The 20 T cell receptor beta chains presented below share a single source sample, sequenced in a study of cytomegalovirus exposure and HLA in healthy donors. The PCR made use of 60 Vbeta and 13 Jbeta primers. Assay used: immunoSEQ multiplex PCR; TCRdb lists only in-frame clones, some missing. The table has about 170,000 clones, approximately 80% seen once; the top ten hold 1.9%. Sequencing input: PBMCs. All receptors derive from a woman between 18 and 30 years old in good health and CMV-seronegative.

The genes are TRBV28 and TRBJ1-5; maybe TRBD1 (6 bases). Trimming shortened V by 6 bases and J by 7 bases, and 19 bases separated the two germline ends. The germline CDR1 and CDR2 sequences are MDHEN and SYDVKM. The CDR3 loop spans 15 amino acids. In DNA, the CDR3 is TGTGCCAGCAGCCATACAGGGCTGGGAGACCAGCCCCAGCATTTT. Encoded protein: CASSHTGLGDQPQHF.

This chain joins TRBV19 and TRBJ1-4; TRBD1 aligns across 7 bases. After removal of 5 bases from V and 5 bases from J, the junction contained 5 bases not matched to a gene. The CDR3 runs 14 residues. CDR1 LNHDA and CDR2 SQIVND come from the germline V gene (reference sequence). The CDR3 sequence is CASSRGQLNEKLFF. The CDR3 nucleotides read TGTGCCAGTAGTCGGGGACAGTTAAATGAAAAACTGTTTTTT.

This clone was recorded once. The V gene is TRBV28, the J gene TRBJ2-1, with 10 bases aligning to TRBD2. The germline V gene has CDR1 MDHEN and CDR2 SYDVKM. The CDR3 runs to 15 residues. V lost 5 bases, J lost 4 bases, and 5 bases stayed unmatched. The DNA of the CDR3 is TGTGCCAGCAGTCGAACTAGCGGGGAGTACAATGAGCAGTTCTTC. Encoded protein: CASSRTSGEYNEQFF.

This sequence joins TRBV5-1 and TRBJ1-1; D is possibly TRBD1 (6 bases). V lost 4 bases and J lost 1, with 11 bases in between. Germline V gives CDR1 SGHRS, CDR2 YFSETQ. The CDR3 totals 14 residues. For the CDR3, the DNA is TGCGCCAGCAGCGCCGGGACAACGAACACTGAAGCTTTCTTT. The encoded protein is CASSAGTTNTEAFF.

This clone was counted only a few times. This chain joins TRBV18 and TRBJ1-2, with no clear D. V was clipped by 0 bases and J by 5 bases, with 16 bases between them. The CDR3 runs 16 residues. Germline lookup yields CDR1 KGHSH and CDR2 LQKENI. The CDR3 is CASSPPVTGSGYGYTF. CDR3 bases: TGTGCCAGCTCACCACCGGTGACGGGATCTGGGTATGGCTACACCTTC.

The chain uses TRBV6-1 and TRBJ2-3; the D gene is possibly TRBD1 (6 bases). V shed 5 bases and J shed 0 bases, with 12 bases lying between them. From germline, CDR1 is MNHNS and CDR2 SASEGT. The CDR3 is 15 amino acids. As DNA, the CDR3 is TGTGCCAGCAGTCGACAGGTTACTAGCACAGATACGCAGTATTTT. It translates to CASSRQVTSTDTQYF.

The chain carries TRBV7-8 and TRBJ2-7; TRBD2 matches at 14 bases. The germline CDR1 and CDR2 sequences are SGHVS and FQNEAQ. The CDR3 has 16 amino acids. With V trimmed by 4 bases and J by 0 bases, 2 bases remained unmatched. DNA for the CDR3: TGTGCCAGCAGCTACGGACTAGCGGGAGGCTCCTACGAGCAGTACTTC. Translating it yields CASSYGLAGGSYEQYF.

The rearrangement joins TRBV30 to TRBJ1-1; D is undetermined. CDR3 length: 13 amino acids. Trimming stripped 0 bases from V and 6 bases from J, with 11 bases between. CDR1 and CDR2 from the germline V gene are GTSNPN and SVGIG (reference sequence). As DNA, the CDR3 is TGTGCCTGGAGTGTGGGAGGCCTGCCTGAAGCTTTCTTT. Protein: CAWSVGGLPEAFF.

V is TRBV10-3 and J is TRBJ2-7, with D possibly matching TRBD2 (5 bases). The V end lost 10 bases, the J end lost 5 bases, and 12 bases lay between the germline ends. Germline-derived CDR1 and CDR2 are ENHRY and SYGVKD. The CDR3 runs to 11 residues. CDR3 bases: TGTGCCACTGCCTACGGGGACGAGCAGTACTTC. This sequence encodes CATAYGDEQYF.

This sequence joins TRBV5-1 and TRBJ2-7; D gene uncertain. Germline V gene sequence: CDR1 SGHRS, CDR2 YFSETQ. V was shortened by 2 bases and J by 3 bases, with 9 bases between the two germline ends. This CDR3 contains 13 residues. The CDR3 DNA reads TGCGCCAGCAGCTTCCCCCCCGTCTACGAGCAGTACTTC. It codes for CASSFPPVYEQYF.

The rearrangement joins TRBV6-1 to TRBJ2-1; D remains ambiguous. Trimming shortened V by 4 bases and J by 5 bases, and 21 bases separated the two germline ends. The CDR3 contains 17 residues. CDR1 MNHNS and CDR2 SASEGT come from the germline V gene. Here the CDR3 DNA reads TGTGCCAGCAGTGCCCCTACAGACCAGAACCGTAACAATGAGCAGTTCTTC. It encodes CASSAPTDQNRNNEQFF.

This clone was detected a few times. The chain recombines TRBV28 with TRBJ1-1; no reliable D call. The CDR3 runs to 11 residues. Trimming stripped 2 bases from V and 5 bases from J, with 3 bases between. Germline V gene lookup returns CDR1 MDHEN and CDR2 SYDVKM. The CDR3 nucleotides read TGTGCCAGCAGTTTACAGACTGAAGCTTTCTTT. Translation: CASSLQTEAFF.

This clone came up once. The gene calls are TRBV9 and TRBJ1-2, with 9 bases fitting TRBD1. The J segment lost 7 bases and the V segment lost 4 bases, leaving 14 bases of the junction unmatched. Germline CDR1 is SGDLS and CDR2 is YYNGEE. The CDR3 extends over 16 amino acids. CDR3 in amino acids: CASSSYFTGGVSGYTF. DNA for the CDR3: TGTGCCAGCAGCTCCTACTTTACAGGGGGCGTTTCTGGCTACACCTTC. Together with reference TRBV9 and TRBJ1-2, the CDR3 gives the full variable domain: DSGVTQTPKHLITATGQRVTLRCSPRSGDLSVYWYQQSLDQGLQFLIQYYNGEERAKGNILERFSAQQFPDLHSELNLSSLELGDSALYFCASSSYFTGGVSGYTFGSGTRLTVV.

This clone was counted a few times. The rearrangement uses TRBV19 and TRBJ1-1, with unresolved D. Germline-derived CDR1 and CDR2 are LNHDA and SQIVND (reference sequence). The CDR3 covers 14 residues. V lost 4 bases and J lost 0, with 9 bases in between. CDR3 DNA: TGTGCCAGTAGTAGGGCAGTCCTGAACACTGAAGCTTTCTTT. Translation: CASSRAVLNTEAFF.

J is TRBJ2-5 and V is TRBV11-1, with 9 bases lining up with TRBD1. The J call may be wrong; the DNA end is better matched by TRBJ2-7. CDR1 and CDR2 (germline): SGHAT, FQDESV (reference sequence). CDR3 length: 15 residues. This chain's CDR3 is CASSDRDRARYEQYF. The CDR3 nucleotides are TGTGCCAGCAGCGACCGGGACAGGGCAAGGTACGAGCAGTACTTC.

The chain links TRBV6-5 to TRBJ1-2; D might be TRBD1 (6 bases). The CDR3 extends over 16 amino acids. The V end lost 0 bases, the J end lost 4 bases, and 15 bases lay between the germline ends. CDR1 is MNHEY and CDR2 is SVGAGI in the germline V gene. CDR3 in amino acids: CASSYSRGAGGYGYTF. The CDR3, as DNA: TGTGCCAGCAGTTACTCCCGGGGGGCGGGAGGCTATGGCTACACCTTC.

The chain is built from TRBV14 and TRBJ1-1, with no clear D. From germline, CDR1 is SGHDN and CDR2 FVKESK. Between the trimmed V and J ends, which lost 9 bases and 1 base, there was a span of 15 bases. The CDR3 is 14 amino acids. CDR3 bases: TGTGCCAGGCGAGCCGGGAGTACGAACACTGAAGCTTTCTTT. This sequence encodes CARRAGSTNTEAFF.

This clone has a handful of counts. CDR3 bases: TGTGCTAGTGGTTTTGACAAGGGAGGGGACAATGAGCAGTTCTTC. Protein sequence: CASGFDKGGDNEQFF. The rearrangement uses TRBV12-5 and TRBJ2-1; 7 bases fit TRBD2. Trimming at V came to 3 bases and at J to 5 bases, leaving 7 bases not matched to a gene. Germline V CDR1 and CDR2: LGHNT, FRNRAP. This CDR3 comprises 15 residues.

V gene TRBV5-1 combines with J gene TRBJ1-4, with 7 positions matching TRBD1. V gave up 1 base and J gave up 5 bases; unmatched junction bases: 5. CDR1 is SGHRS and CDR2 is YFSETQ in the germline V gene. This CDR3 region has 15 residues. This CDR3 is CASSLFGTANEKLFF. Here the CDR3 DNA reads TGCGCCAGCAGCTTGTTCGGGACAGCAAATGAAAAACTGTTTTTT.

CDR3: CSVEDPSLSSYNEQFF. Written as DNA, the CDR3 is TGCAGCGTTGAAGATCCAAGCTTGAGCTCCTACAATGAGCAGTTCTTC. The chain employs TRBV29-1 and TRBJ2-1; D gene unclear. CDR1 SQVTM and CDR2 ANQGSEA come from the germline V gene. Trimming stripped 0 bases from V and 0 bases from J, with 12 bases between. This CDR3 has 16 amino acids.